This T cell receptor beta chain was sequenced in a study of control samples from healthy donors and cancer patients. V lost 5 bases and J lost 5; bases outside the gene matches: 8. The CDR3 has 15 amino acids. The germline gives CDR1 MNHEY, CDR2 SVGAGI. Profiling relied on immunoSEQ multiplex PCR, and the TCRdb table lists in-frame clones only, not all of them. The sample carries roughly 400,000 clones, 90% recorded once. Sequenced input: PBMCs. The chain links TRBV6-5 to TRBJ2-1; TRBD2 aligns across 8 bases. The sequence was collected from a man aged 35-49 years with head and neck cancer. DNA of the CDR3: TGTGCCAGCAGTACCCGCGGGGGGTTAAACAATGAGCAGTTCTTC. As protein: CASSTRGGLNNEQFF.